This T cell receptor beta chain was captured in a study of sequential checkpoint blockade in melanoma. Overall study: Arm A got nivolumab then ipilimumab; arm B the reverse, 1:1. Both treatment sequences were followed by maintenance nivolumab.

As to treatment: randomized to nivolumab then ipilimumab (arm A) or the reverse (arm B). Sorted cells were live CD3+CD8+, lacking CD19 and CD56, from PBMCs. The protocol was immunoSEQ multiplex PCR, while the TCRdb copy is restricted to in-frame clones and leaves out a portion. The data show around 9,600 clones, with roughly 57% seen just once and 41% held by the top ten. Germline CDR1 and CDR2: MNHEY and SMNVEV (reference sequence). The CDR3 spans 15 residues. Trimming stripped 5 bases from V and 0 bases from J, with 10 bases between. The material was CD8+ T cells sorted from blood (inferred from file names), obtained from a patient given nivolumab and ipilimumab in sequence. The sequence derives from a human donor with melanoma. V is TRBV27 and J is TRBJ2-2; no definite D call. In DNA form, the CDR3 reads TGTGCCAGCAGTAAGCTGCGGACGAACACCGGGGAGCTGTTTTTT. Translating it yields CASSKLRTNTGELFF.